This note documents a single TCR beta chain sequence. This entry is derived from a study of T cell changes during pregnancy in multiple sclerosis. Data came from immunoSEQ multiplex PCR; TCRdb stores just in-frame clones and leaves some out. The profile shows around 30,000 clones, about 87% of them singletons. Per germline, CDR1 LGHNT and CDR2 FRNRAP. The length of the CDR3 is 15 residues. J lost 3 bases, V lost 2 bases, and 2 bases had no gene match. This TCR was sampled from a female donor with multiple sclerosis, enrolled in a pregnancy study. V is TRBV12-5 and J is TRBJ2-3; 10 nucleotides line up with TRBD2. Here the sequenced sample was CD8+ T cells from peripheral blood mononuclear cells, taken in the first trimester of pregnancy. The DNA of the CDR3 is TGTGCTAGTGGTTTGAGCGGGGGGGCTACAGATACGCAGTATTTT. Translation gives CASGLSGGATDTQYF.